This TCR beta chain emerged from a study of CD8+ T cells in alopecia areata. Looking at the study overall: Treatment comprised oral tofacitinib, 5 to 10 mg twice daily, in treated patients.

As concerns this clone: The antigen remains undetermined.

Regarding treatment: oral pan-JAK inhibitor, 5-10 mg twice daily. Samples from alopecia areata patients were lesional scalp punch biopsies and peripheral blood. The CDR3 covers 16 residues. Germline V lookup: CDR1 SGDLS, CDR2 YYNGEE. The trim removed 0 bases at V and 4 bases at J, leaving 5 bases unmatched. Following extraction, RNA underwent reverse transcription to cDNA, which served as the sequencing template. Produced via immunoSEQ multiplex PCR; TCRdb's table is partial and in-frame only. The data contain 150,000 to 200,000 clones, 51% of them seen just once; the ten biggest clones take up 10%. Overall study results and limits: A large proportion of expanded lesional clones were detected persisting in scalp and blood during tofacitinib. Alopecia totalis/universalis scalp especially showed more expanded CD8+ clones than normal scalp.

The sequence was collected from a human donor with alopecia areata. The source material was CD8+ T cells sorted from blood, sampled at roughly week 52, from a patient treated with tofacitinib. The chain employs TRBV9 and TRBJ2-1, with 9 bases aligning to TRBD2. The CDR3 is CASSVDSGGNYNEQFF. In DNA, the CDR3 is TGTGCCAGCAGCGTAGATAGCGGGGGAAATTACAATGAGCAGTTCTTC.